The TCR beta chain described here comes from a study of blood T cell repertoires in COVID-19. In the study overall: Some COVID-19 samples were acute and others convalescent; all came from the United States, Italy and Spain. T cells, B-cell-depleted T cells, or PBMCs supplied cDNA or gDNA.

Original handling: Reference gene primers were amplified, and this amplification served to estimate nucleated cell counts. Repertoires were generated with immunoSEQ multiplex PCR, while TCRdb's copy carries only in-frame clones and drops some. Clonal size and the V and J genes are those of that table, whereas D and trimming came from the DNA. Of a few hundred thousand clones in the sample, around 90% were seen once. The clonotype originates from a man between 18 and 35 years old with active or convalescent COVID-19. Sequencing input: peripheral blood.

CDR3 residues: CASSLAPGTPSQETQYF. CDR3 bases: TGTGCCAGCAGCTTGGCCCCTGGGACACCTAGCCAAGAGACCCAGTACTTC. The V gene is TRBV5-4, the J gene TRBJ2-5; D might be TRBD1 (6 bases). The germline gives CDR1 SGHNT, CDR2 YYREEE (reference sequence). Trimming stripped 0 bases from V and 1 base from J, with 16 bases between. The CDR3 is 17 amino acids.